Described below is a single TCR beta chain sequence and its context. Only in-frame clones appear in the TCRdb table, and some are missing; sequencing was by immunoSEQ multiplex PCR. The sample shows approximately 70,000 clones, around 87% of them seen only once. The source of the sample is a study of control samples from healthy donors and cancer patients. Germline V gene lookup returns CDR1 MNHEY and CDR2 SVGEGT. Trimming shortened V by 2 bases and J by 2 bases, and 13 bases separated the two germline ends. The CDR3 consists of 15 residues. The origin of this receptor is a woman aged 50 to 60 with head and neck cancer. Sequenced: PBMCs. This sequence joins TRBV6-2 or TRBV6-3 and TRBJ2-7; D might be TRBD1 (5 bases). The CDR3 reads CASSYEGARAYEQYF. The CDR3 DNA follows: TGTGCCAGCAGTTACGAAGGGGCAAGGGCCTACGAGCAGTACTTC.